Included here is one T cell receptor (beta chain) sequence, with context. V lost 0 bases and J 8 bases, leaving 16 bases between the germline ends. Germline loops: CDR1 GTSNPN, CDR2 SVGIG (reference sequence). The CDR3 contains 14 residues. The repertoire was sequenced with immunoSEQ multiplex PCR; TCRdb's copy has only in-frame clones and lacks some. The sample lists more than 35,000 clones, over 85% occurring once. The data belong to a study of T cells in tuberculosis. Sequencing used PBMCs. The chain is built from TRBV30 and TRBJ1-2, with a possible D match to TRBD1 (5 bases). This TCR came from a donor aged 10-29 years with latent tuberculosis or without tuberculosis infection. The CDR3 bases are TGTGCCTGGAGTGTGAAGGGCGCAGGGAAAGGCTACACCTTC. The encoded protein is CAWSVKGAGKGYTF.